The 11 T cell receptor beta chains below were found in one sample sequenced in a study of blood T cell repertoires in COVID-19. Repertoires were generated with immunoSEQ multiplex PCR, while TCRdb's copy carries only in-frame clones and drops some. The profile covers a few hundred thousand clones, with around 87% appearing a single time and about 7.1% taken by the ten largest. The sequencing input was peripheral blood. The receptors were gathered from a woman aged 70-85 years with active or convalescent COVID-19.

The gene calls are TRBV7-9 and TRBJ2-7; TRBD2 matches 8 bases. J gave up 5 bases and V 3 bases, and 9 bases lay outside the gene matches. Germline V CDR1 and CDR2: SEHNR, FQNEAQ (reference sequence). There are 15 residues in the CDR3. CDR3 amino acids: CASSFGLAGWDEQYF. CDR3 coding DNA: TGTGCCAGCAGCTTCGGACTAGCAGGATGGGACGAGCAGTACTTC.

In this sample, this clone turned up many times. The chain employs TRBV10-1 and TRBJ2-1, with D unclear. Germline CDR1 reads WNHNN; CDR2 reads SYGVQD (reference sequence). The CDR3 runs to 13 residues. The V gene lost 3 bases and the J gene lost 9 bases, with 12 bases spanning the gap. CDR3 loop: CASSDPASGEQFF. The CDR3 bases are TGCGCCAGCAGTGACCCGGCCTCGGGTGAGCAGTTCTTC.

The chain combines TRBV7-9 with TRBJ1-3; 9 bases align to TRBD1. CDR1 and CDR2 (germline): SEHNR, FQNEAQ (reference sequence). Trimming at V came to 1 base and at J to 3 bases, leaving 10 bases not matched to a gene. The CDR3 is 18 amino acids. This chain's CDR3 is CASSLVLGTGFGGNTIYF. CDR3 nucleotides: TGTGCCAGCAGCTTAGTACTCGGGACAGGGTTCGGTGGAAACACCATATATTTT.

This chain uses TRBV18 with TRBJ1-1; D ambiguous. This CDR3 spans 14 amino acids. The V gene lost 2 bases and the J gene lost 4 bases, with 11 bases spanning the gap. The germline gives CDR1 KGHSH, CDR2 LQKENI. The CDR3 region is CASSPWGEATEAFF. As DNA, the CDR3 is TGTGCCAGCTCACCATGGGGAGAGGCCACTGAAGCTTTCTTT.

This rearrangement joins TRBV21-1 to TRBJ2-1; TRBD2 reflects the table's D call only, with no check against the DNA. TRBV21-1 is shown as a pseudogene. This CDR3 is built from 15 residues. The DNA of the CDR3 is TGTGCCAGCAGCAAAGTCGGGGGGTCCTACAATGAGCAGTTCTTC. Translated, it gives CASSKVGGSYNEQFF.

This clone was counted at least ten times. The V call is TRBV21-1, the J call TRBJ1-1; TRBD1 reflects the table's D call only, with no check against the DNA. TRBV21-1 is annotated as a pseudogene. The CDR3 length is 14 residues. CDR3 amino acids: CASSSRQVNTEAFF. The CDR3, as DNA: TGTGCCAGCAGCAGTCGACAGGTGAACACTGAAGCTTTCTTT.

The chain uses TRBV19 and TRBJ1-1, with a weak D call TRBD1 (6 bases). The CDR3 extends over 14 amino acids. Germline CDR1 reads LNHDA; CDR2 reads SQIVND (reference sequence). The germline V and J ends were trimmed by 6 bases and 1 base, with 12 bases remaining between them. CDR3 sequence reads: CASRASGANTEAFF. The CDR3, as DNA: TGTGCCAGTAGGGCCTCAGGGGCGAACACTGAAGCTTTCTTT. Full variable domain (remainder filled in from reference TRBV19 and TRBJ1-1): DGGITQSPKYLFRKEGQNVTLSCEQNLNHDAMYWYRQDPGQGLRLIYYSQIVNDFQKGDIAEGYSVSREKKESFPLTVTSAQKNPTAFYLCASRASGANTEAFFGQGTRLTVV.

This chain uses TRBV7-9 with TRBJ1-1; D may be TRBD1 (5 bases). V lost 5 bases to trimming and J lost 11 bases, with 15 bases between them. The germline gives CDR1 SEHNR, CDR2 FQNEAQ (reference sequence). The CDR3 extends over 12 amino acids. The CDR3 loop reads CASSPGGGWAFF. In DNA, the CDR3 is TGTGCCAGCAGCCCCGGCGGGGGATGGGCTTTCTTT.

V is TRBV10-1 and J is TRBJ2-5; D uncertain. CDR3 length: 13 amino acids. Germline CDR1 and CDR2: WNHNN and SYGVQD (reference sequence). V lost 6 bases to trimming and J lost 3 bases, with 11 bases between them. The CDR3 bases are TGCGCCAGCAGCGTCCAGGTTGAAGAGACCCAGTACTTC. Its protein product is CASSVQVEETQYF.

The DNA for the CDR3 is TGTGCCAGCTCGCCCAATCGGGGGGCCGGTGGAAACACCATATATTTT. As protein: CASSPNRGAGGNTIYF. The chain uses TRBV18 and TRBJ1-3; D might be TRBD1 (6 bases). The CDR3 runs 16 residues. Trimming pared 6 bases from V and 3 bases from J, leaving 18 bases between. Germline V CDR1 and CDR2: KGHSH, LQKENI.

This clone was counted only a few times. The genes are TRBV27 and TRBJ1-6, with D possibly matching TRBD1 (5 bases). The CDR3 extends over 19 amino acids. Germline V CDR1 and CDR2: MNHEY, SMNVEV (reference sequence). Between the trimmed V and J ends, which lost 3 bases and 1 base, there was a span of 19 bases. This chain's CDR3 is CASSFSGFQGSSYNSPLHF. Written as DNA, the CDR3 is TGTGCCAGCAGTTTTAGTGGCTTCCAGGGCTCTTCCTATAATTCACCCCTCCACTTT.